These 30 T cell receptor beta chains originate from one sample sequenced in a study of shared clonotypes between healthy human individuals. Assay used: immunoSEQ multiplex PCR; TCRdb lists only in-frame clones, some missing. The table has about a million clones, 60% to 85% seen once. Input material: memory CD4+ T cells from PBMCs. Subset noted: CD45RA-negative fraction. These TCRs come from a man between 18 and 29 years old in good health. Some clones in this sample may be carry-over from other donors' samples.

The V and J genes are TRBV7-9 and TRBJ2-1, with D possibly matching TRBD1 (6 bases). CDR1 and CDR2 (germline): SEHNR, FQNEAQ (reference sequence). V lost 5 bases and J lost 7, with 18 bases in between. This CDR3 contains 15 residues. The CDR3 region is CASSPQGVRGNEQFF. CDR3 nucleotides: TGTGCCAGCAGCCCCCAGGGTGTAAGGGGGAATGAGCAGTTCTTC.

J is TRBJ1-2 and V is TRBV2; 11 bases line up with TRBD1. The trim removed 7 bases at V and 8 bases at J, leaving 12 bases unmatched. The CDR3 has 15 amino acids. Germline CDR1 SNHLY, CDR2 FYNNEI. CDR3 protein: CASNKRTGGGGGYTF. As DNA, the CDR3 is TGTGCCAGCAATAAAAGGACAGGGGGCGGAGGCGGCTACACCTTC.

The chain joins TRBV5-4 to TRBJ2-7, with 12 bases identical to TRBD1. This CDR3 has 15 amino acids. Germline V gives CDR1 SGHNT, CDR2 YYREEE (reference sequence). With 4 bases clipped from V and 0 bases from J, the junction kept 2 bases outside the gene matches. The CDR3 nucleotides are TGTGCCAGCAGCCCGGGACAGGGGGCCTCCTACGAGCAGTACTTC. It is translated as CASSPGQGASYEQYF.

The genes are TRBV9 and TRBJ2-3, with a weak D call TRBD2 (6 bases). Trimming left V 4 bases short and J 2 bases short, with 14 bases between. The CDR3 is 15 residues long. CDR1 and CDR2 from the germline V gene are SGDLS and YYNGEE. CDR3 protein: CASSIKGGNTDTQYF. CDR3 coding DNA: TGTGCCAGCAGCATCAAGGGCGGGAACACAGATACGCAGTATTTT.

The chain joins TRBV19 to TRBJ2-3; perhaps TRBD2 as D (5 bases). V was pared by 5 bases and J by 1 base, with 16 bases between. Germline V CDR1 and CDR2: LNHDA, SQIVND (reference sequence). The length of the CDR3 is 16 residues. CDR3 nucleotides: TGTGCCAGTAGTCCCCGGGGAGCGATGGGCACAGATACGCAGTATTTT. Translated: CASSPRGAMGTDTQYF.

This clone was counted a few times. The rearrangement joins TRBV11-2 to TRBJ2-2, with 7 bases that match TRBD2. The CDR3 contains 15 residues. V trimming: 5 bases; J trimming: 2 bases; junction bases outside the gene matches: 5. From germline, CDR1 is SGHAT and CDR2 FQNNGV. CDR3 bases: TGTGCCAGCAGCGTACTAGCGTACAACACCGGGGAGCTGTTTTTT. Its protein product is CASSVLAYNTGELFF. The full variable domain, in which reference TRBV11-2 and TRBJ2-2 provide the parts outside the CDR3, is EAGVAQSPRYKIIEKRQSVAFWCNPISGHATLYWYQQILGQGPKLLIQFQNNGVVDDSQLPKDRFSAERLKGVDSTLKIQPAKLEDSAVYLCASSVLAYNTGELFFGEGSRLTVL.

This clone showed up many times. The same CDR3 is also encoded by other DNA sequences in this sample. The V and J genes are TRBV28 and TRBJ2-7; 7 bases are shared with TRBD2. Germline V gene sequence: CDR1 MDHEN, CDR2 SYDVKM. The CDR3 covers 15 residues. The V segment lost 3 bases and the J segment 7 bases; nucleotides outside the gene matches: 12. The CDR3 loop reads CASSFTTSRIVEQYF. The CDR3 nucleotides read TGTGCCAGCAGTTTCACGACTAGCAGAATCGTGGAGCAGTACTTC.

This CDR3 is CASSPHSRRDEQFF. CDR3 sequence (DNA): TGTGCCAGCAGCCCCCATTCCCGGAGGGATGAGCAGTTCTTC. The chain has TRBV4-2 and TRBJ2-1, with D maybe TRBD2 (6 bases). The CDR3 is made up of 14 amino acids. In germline, CDR1 is LGHNA, CDR2 YNFKEQ. With 4 bases removed from V and 8 bases from J, the gap between germline ends came to 15 bases.

The gene calls are TRBV28 and TRBJ1-2; 8 bases line up with TRBD1. CDR1 and CDR2 (germline): MDHEN, SYDVKM. This CDR3 contains 14 residues. J lost 8 bases, V lost 3 bases, and 8 bases had no gene match. This chain's CDR3 is CASSFPGQGGGYTF. CDR3 nucleotide sequence: TGTGCCAGCAGTTTCCCCGGACAGGGAGGAGGCTACACCTTC.

The chain has TRBV28 and TRBJ1-4; a possible D gene is TRBD1 (5 bases). Germline V gene sequence: CDR1 MDHEN, CDR2 SYDVKM. Deletions cut 7 bases from V and 8 bases from J, with 17 bases between. The CDR3 runs 14 residues. The chain's CDR3 is CASTPAGQREKLFF. Here the CDR3 DNA reads TGTGCCAGCACCCCCGCGGGGCAGCGGGAAAAACTGTTTTTT. Looking up the rest from reference TRBV28 and TRBJ1-4 gives the full variable domain: DVKVTQSSRYLVKRTGEKVFLECVQDMDHENMFWYRQDPGLGLRLIYFSYDVKMKEKGDIPEGYSVSREKKERFSLILESASTNQTSMYLCASTPAGQREKLFFGSGTQLSVL.

The table lists this clone with a few counts. V usage is TRBV5-3 and J usage is TRBJ1-4; 7 bases line up with TRBD1. TRBV5-3 is given ORF status, its function remaining uncertain. This CDR3 is built from 15 residues. With 1 base clipped from V and 8 bases from J, the junction kept 8 bases outside the gene matches. DNA for the CDR3: TGTGCCAGAAGCTTGTCCGCAGGGGGTGGGGAAAAACTGTTTTTT. Residues: CARSLSAGGGEKLFF.

This rearrangement joins TRBV7-2 to TRBJ1-6, with TRBD1 identical over 7 bases. In germline, CDR1 is SGHTA, CDR2 FQGNSA. This CDR3 comprises 15 residues. V dropped 1 base and J dropped 8; count of bases not matched to a gene: 5. For the CDR3, the DNA is TGTGCCAGCAGCTTAGGGAGGACAGGCTATTCACCCCTCCACTTT. This codes for CASSLGRTGYSPLHF.

The chain couples TRBV2 to TRBJ2-6; D is ambiguous. The V gene lost 8 bases and the J gene lost 0 bases, with 5 bases spanning the gap. Germline loops: CDR1 SNHLY, CDR2 FYNNEI. The CDR3 sequence is 13 residues long. DNA for the CDR3: TGTGCCAGCTGTAGCTCTGGGGCCAACGTCCTGACTTTC. This gives the protein CASCSSGANVLTF.

J is TRBJ2-7 and V is TRBV7-9; 9 nucleotides align to TRBD1. Germline loops: CDR1 SEHNR, CDR2 FQNEAQ (reference sequence). Trimming cost V 5 bases and J 7 bases; bases outside gene matches: 12. CDR3 size: 15 residues. The CDR3, as DNA: TGTGCCAGCAGCACCCGGGACAGGGAAGGGCGGGAGCAGTACTTC. It specifies CASSTRDREGREQYF.

Written as DNA, the CDR3 is TGCAGCGTTGTCCTTGGAAGTGTTAGCTCCTACAATGAGCAGTTCTTC. This sequence encodes CSVVLGSVSSYNEQFF. V gene TRBV29-1 combines with J gene TRBJ2-1, with D uncertain. This CDR3 has 16 amino acids. V shed 4 bases and J shed 0 bases, with 16 bases lying between them. Germline CDR1 is SQVTM and CDR2 is ANQGSEA.

This clone appeared a few times. The same CDR3 can be traced to other DNA sequences in this sample. The CDR3 protein is CSVVRGTDTQYF. CDR3 bases: TGCAGCGTTGTTCGGGGCACAGATACGCAGTATTTT. The chain has TRBV29-1 and TRBJ2-3, with D unclear. Deletions cut 4 bases from V and 1 base from J, with 6 bases between. The CDR3 sequence is 12 residues long. Per germline, CDR1 SQVTM and CDR2 ANQGSEA.

The CDR3 reads CASSQEYRGVAGNTIYF. The CDR3 DNA follows: TGCGCCAGCAGCCAAGAATACAGGGGGGTAGCAGGAAACACCATATATTTT. The genes are TRBV4-3 and TRBJ1-3; 8 bases fit TRBD1. Germline loops: CDR1 LGHNA, CDR2 YSLEER. J gave up 4 bases and V 0 bases, and 8 bases lay outside the gene matches. This CDR3 comprises 17 residues.

The V call is TRBV10-3, the J call TRBJ2-5, with a possible D match to TRBD2 (5 bases). Germline V gene lookup returns CDR1 ENHRY and CDR2 SYGVKD. This CDR3 is 13 amino acids long. The V gene lost 4 bases and the J gene lost 1 base, with 7 bases spanning the gap. This CDR3 reads CAISAGFQETQYF. The CDR3 region has the DNA TGTGCCATCAGTGCGGGATTCCAAGAGACCCAGTACTTC.

In the case of this clone: At the DNA level, this CDR3 is encoded by other sequences in the same sample as well. V usage is TRBV7-3 and J usage is TRBJ2-1, with D unclear. This CDR3 contains 13 residues. The germline gives CDR1 SGHTA, CDR2 FQGTGA. Trimming took off 0 bases at V and 5 bases at J, with 5 bases between the two ends. The CDR3 nucleotides read TGTGCCAGCAGCTTAACCGGTAACAATGAGCAGTTCTTC. This encodes CASSLTGNNEQFF.

The rearrangement uses TRBV5-1 and TRBJ2-3; 8 bases fit TRBD2. The V segment lost 0 bases and the J segment 2 bases; nucleotides outside the gene matches: 5. From germline, CDR1 is SGHRS and CDR2 YFSETQ. The CDR3 sequence is 16 residues long. The CDR3: CASSLVVGRATDTQYF. The DNA of the CDR3 is TGCGCCAGCAGCTTGGTGGTCGGGAGGGCCACAGATACGCAGTATTTT. The full variable domain, in which reference TRBV5-1 and TRBJ2-3 provide the parts outside the CDR3, is KAGVTQTPRYLIKTRGQQVTLSCSPISGHRSVSWYQQTPGQGLQFLFEYFSETQRNKGNFPGRFSGRQFSNSRSEMNVSTLELGDSALYLCASSLVVGRATDTQYFGPGTRLTVL.

The rearrangement joins TRBV7-9 to TRBJ1-1, with D hard to call. Germline-derived CDR1 and CDR2 are SEHNR and FQNEAQ (reference sequence). The CDR3 contains 15 residues. The ends were cut back, 5 bases at V and 6 bases at J, with 19 bases in the middle. The CDR3 region has the DNA TGTGCCAGCAGCCCCAAGAACTTCCCGGGCGCTGAAGCTTTCTTT. Protein: CASSPKNFPGAEAFF.

This clone was observed a handful of times. V and J are TRBV19 and TRBJ2-7; unclear D gene. Germline V gene data show CDR1 as LNHDA and CDR2 as SQIVND (reference sequence). This CDR3 is built from 12 residues. V lost 6 bases and J lost 2, with 8 bases in between. The CDR3 coding sequence is TGTGCCAGTAGGGCCTGCCCCTACGAGCAGTACTTC. The encoded protein is CASRACPYEQYF.

For this clone: Other DNA variants within this sample encode the same CDR3. V usage is TRBV6-1 and J usage is TRBJ2-2; maybe TRBD1 (5 bases). The V and J ends lost 4 bases and 1 base respectively, with 10 bases between them. There are 15 residues in the CDR3. Germline CDR1 and CDR2: MNHNS and SASEGT. The CDR3 region has the DNA TGTGCCAGCAGTGTTGGACACCTGAACACCGGGGAGCTGTTTTTT. Amino acids: CASSVGHLNTGELFF.

The chain has TRBV5-8 and TRBJ1-2; no clear D gene. Germline CDR1 is SGHTS and CDR2 is YDEGEE. This CDR3 is 12 amino acids long. The CDR3 nucleotides are TGTCTTATCCGGCCGCGCGTAAACGGCTACACCTTC. It specifies CLIRPRVNGYTF.

This clone occurred once. The gene calls are TRBV2 and TRBJ2-5; D is perhaps TRBD2 (5 bases). The CDR3 has 14 residues. CDR1 and CDR2 from the germline V gene are SNHLY and FYNNEI. V shed 6 bases and J shed 1 base, with 12 bases lying between them. CDR3 loop: CASRAGLAQETQYF. The CDR3 coding sequence is TGTGCCAGCAGAGCAGGACTCGCCCAAGAGACCCAGTACTTC.

This clone was observed a few times. This may come from a read error, since a much larger clone is one base off. Other DNA sequences from this sample encode an identical CDR3 as well. CDR3 nucleotide sequence: TGTGCCAGCAGCTTGGGACAGGGAGACACTGAAGCTTTCTTT. It translates to CASSLGQGDTEAFF. The rearrangement uses TRBV7-9 and TRBJ1-1; 9 bases agree with TRBD1. The J segment lost 3 bases and the V segment lost 3 bases, leaving 2 bases of the junction unmatched. The CDR3 is made up of 14 amino acids. Looked up from germline, CDR1 is SEHNR and CDR2 is FQNEAQ (reference sequence).

The chain is built from TRBV7-6 and TRBJ2-1; D is possibly TRBD1 or TRBD2 (5 bases each). Germline V gene data show CDR1 as SGHVS and CDR2 as FNYEAQ. Trimming cost V 0 bases and J 0 bases, with 15 bases left between them. CDR3 length equals 18 residues. The CDR3 protein is CASSLAAGAGSSYNEQFF. Here the CDR3 DNA reads TGTGCCAGCAGCTTAGCCGCCGGGGCAGGGAGCTCCTACAATGAGCAGTTCTTC. Drawing the rest from reference TRBV7-6 and TRBJ2-1, the complete variable domain is GAGVSQSPRYKVTKRGQDVALRCDPISGHVSLYWYRQALGQGPEFLTYFNYEAQQDKSGLPNDRFSAERPEGSISTLTIQRTEQRDSAMYRCASSLAAGAGSSYNEQFFGPGTRLTVL.

Notes on this clone: The same CDR3 is also encoded by other DNA sequences in this sample. CDR3 in DNA: TGTGCCTGGAGTGTAGGGGAGACCCAGTACTTC. Protein sequence: CAWSVGETQYF. The chain couples TRBV30 to TRBJ2-5; D not certain. The CDR3 is made up of 11 amino acids. V lost 0 bases and J 5 bases, leaving 4 bases between the germline ends. Germline CDR1 is GTSNPN and CDR2 is SVGIG (reference sequence).

The chain recombines TRBV19 with TRBJ2-1; TRBD2 matches at 10 bases. From germline, CDR1 is LNHDA and CDR2 SQIVND (reference sequence). Trimming at V came to 6 bases and at J to 6 bases, leaving 14 bases not matched to a gene. The CDR3 is made up of 17 amino acids. The DNA for the CDR3 is TGTGCCAGTAGCCGAGGCTCGGCTAGCGGGAGTCTCAATGAGCAGTTCTTC. Protein: CASSRGSASGSLNEQFF.

V gene TRBV18 combines with J gene TRBJ2-5, with no clear D. The V gene lost 3 bases and the J gene lost 4 bases, with 9 bases spanning the gap. The CDR3 is 13 residues long. CDR1 is KGHSH, CDR2 LQKENI, per germline. CDR3 DNA sequence: TGTGCCAGCTCACCGAGTTACGGAGAGACCCAGTACTTC. It specifies CASSPSYGETQYF.